The next 31 T cell receptor beta chains were all read from a single sample in a study of cytomegalovirus exposure and HLA in healthy donors. Some clones are missing from TCRdb's copy, which holds only in-frame ones; the method was immunoSEQ multiplex PCR. Here the sample spans some 150,000 clones, 85% to 90% being singletons. The sequenced sample consisted of PBMCs. Receptors originate from a woman younger than 35 in good health and CMV-seropositive.

The chain recombines TRBV7-9 with TRBJ2-7; 15 nucleotides match TRBD2. CDR3 length equals 16 residues. CDR1 and CDR2 from the germline V gene are SEHNR and FQNEAQ (reference sequence). V lost 5 bases, J lost 4 bases, and 6 bases stayed unmatched. Written as DNA, the CDR3 is TGTGCCAGCAGCACCTGGACTAGCGGGAGGGGTTACGAGCAGTACTTC. This encodes CASSTWTSGRGYEQYF.

V gene TRBV11-3 combines with J gene TRBJ2-7, with 10 bases that match TRBD2. The CDR3 sequence is 16 residues long. The trim removed 0 bases at V and 2 bases at J, leaving 4 bases unmatched. Per the germline V gene, CDR1 is SGHNT and CDR2 is YENEEA. CDR3 protein: CASSLDSLAGAYEQYF. CDR3 bases: TGTGCCAGCAGCTTAGATTCGCTAGCGGGAGCCTACGAGCAGTACTTC.

This rearrangement joins TRBV28 to TRBJ2-1; the D gene is possibly TRBD2 (6 bases). V was clipped by 3 bases and J by 8 bases, with 11 bases between them. The CDR3 sequence is 13 residues long. Germline-derived CDR1 and CDR2 are MDHEN and SYDVKM. CDR3 sequence (DNA): TGTGCCAGCAGTTTCGGACGACTAGATGAGCAGTTCTTC. This translates into CASSFGRLDEQFF.

This clone was recorded once. The chain joins TRBV7-2 to TRBJ2-1; D is ambiguous. Germline-derived CDR1 and CDR2 are SGHTA and FQGNSA. CDR3 length: 14 amino acids. V was shortened by 1 base and J by 4 bases, with 8 bases between the two germline ends. DNA of the CDR3: TGTGCCAGCAGCTTAGGCTATACTTACAATGAGCAGTTCTTC. Residues: CASSLGYTYNEQFF.

This chain joins TRBV14 and TRBJ2-3, with D perhaps TRBD1 (5 bases). Germline-derived CDR1 and CDR2 are SGHDN and FVKESK. Trimming stripped 3 bases from V and 4 bases from J, with 8 bases between. The CDR3 extends over 13 amino acids. For the CDR3, the DNA is TGTGCCAGCAGCCAGGGGCTGGCAGATACGCAGTATTTT. Residues: CASSQGLADTQYF.

The gene calls are TRBV18 and TRBJ1-2; TRBD1 is a possible D gene (6 bases). Trimming took off 3 bases at V and 4 bases at J, with 15 bases between the two ends. CDR3 length: 15 amino acids. Germline CDR1 is KGHSH and CDR2 is LQKENI. CDR3 sequence: CASSPQTGEFYGYTF. Written as DNA, the CDR3 is TGTGCCAGCTCACCCCAGACAGGAGAGTTCTATGGCTACACCTTC.

This chain connects TRBV5-1 to TRBJ1-2, with D possibly being TRBD1 (6 bases). The ends were cut back, 3 bases at V and 4 bases at J, with 19 bases in the middle. This CDR3 contains 16 residues. Looked up from germline, CDR1 is SGHRS and CDR2 is YFSETQ. Here the CDR3 DNA reads TGCGCCAGCAGCTCCGATGACAGGATCTATGGCTATGGCTACACCTTC. Its translation is CASSSDDRIYGYGYTF.

This chain joins TRBV6-5 and TRBJ1-2, with D maybe TRBD1 (6 bases). Trimming took 2 bases from V and 3 from J, leaving 10 bases between them. The length of the CDR3 is 14 residues. Germline V gene sequence: CDR1 MNHEY, CDR2 SVGAGI. The CDR3, as DNA: TGTGCCAGCAGTTACAGCCCAGGGGACTATGGCTACACCTTC. Its translation: CASSYSPGDYGYTF.

J is TRBJ2-3 and V is TRBV5-8, with TRBD2 matching over 7 bases. This CDR3 is 15 amino acids long. CDR1 is SGHTS, CDR2 YDEGEE, per germline. V lost 9 bases to trimming and J lost 3 bases; unmatched junction nucleotides: 13. For the CDR3, the DNA is TGTGCCACATCGAAGGCGGGAGCCAGGACAGATACGCAGTATTTT. Its translation is CATSKAGARTDTQYF.

This rearrangement joins TRBV6-5 to TRBJ2-1; 7 bases agree with TRBD1. Germline CDR1 is MNHEY and CDR2 is SVGAGI. The CDR3 covers 15 residues. The ends lost 2 bases at V and 6 bases at J; junction bases unmatched: 7. CDR3 in amino acids: CASSYDRVGSNEQFF. The CDR3 bases are TGTGCCAGCAGTTACGACAGGGTGGGCTCCAATGAGCAGTTCTTC.

The chain employs TRBV7-8 and TRBJ2-1; D is unresolved. V was trimmed by 3 bases and J by 6 bases, leaving 9 bases between them. The germline CDR1 and CDR2 sequences are SGHVS and FQNEAQ. This CDR3 has 13 amino acids. In DNA, the CDR3 is TGTGCCAGCAGCTTGGGCTCCCCCAATGAGCAGTTCTTC. Protein: CASSLGSPNEQFF.

The chain couples TRBV18 to TRBJ2-7; no clear D gene. The CDR3 consists of 14 residues. Germline CDR1 reads KGHSH; CDR2 reads LQKENI. Trimming took 0 bases from V and 2 from J, leaving 8 bases between them. The CDR3 region has the DNA TGTGCCAGCTCACCACCCAGTGTTCCCTACGAGCAGTACTTC. This encodes CASSPPSVPYEQYF.

The chain is built from TRBV7-2 and TRBJ2-2; 8 positions match TRBD2. V trimming: 5 bases; J trimming: 2 bases; junction bases outside the gene matches: 4. Germline values: CDR1 SGHTA, CDR2 FQGNSA. This CDR3 region has 15 residues. The CDR3, as DNA: TGTGCCAGCAGCCTAACTAGCGGCAACACCGGGGAGCTGTTTTTT. This gives the protein CASSLTSGNTGELFF.

V usage is TRBV6-5 and J usage is TRBJ2-5; TRBD2 is a possible D gene (5 bases). The germline V gene has CDR1 MNHEY and CDR2 SVGAGI. This CDR3 contains 16 residues. The V and J ends lost 0 bases and 5 bases respectively, with 16 bases between them. CDR3 coding DNA: TGTGCCAGCAGTTACTCTGGTCCTCGTGGAGGCGAGACCCAGTACTTC. It is translated as CASSYSGPRGGETQYF.

The chain couples TRBV5-3 to TRBJ2-7; TRBD2 matches 8 bases. TRBV5-3 is placed among ORFs of uncertain function. Trimming took 0 bases from V and 0 from J; bases not matched to a gene: 5. CDR3 length: 16 amino acids. CDR3 region: CARSLDSGASSYEQYF. The CDR3 DNA reads TGTGCCAGAAGCTTGGATAGCGGGGCTAGCTCCTACGAGCAGTACTTC.

The chain recombines TRBV15 with TRBJ2-1, with 9 bases aligning to TRBD2. The J segment lost 6 bases and the V segment lost 1 base, leaving 7 bases of the junction unmatched. Germline V gene data show CDR1 as LNHNV and CDR2 as YYDKDF (reference sequence). This CDR3 contains 16 residues. The CDR3 sequence is CATSRGVLREGNEQFF. As DNA, the CDR3 is TGTGCCACCAGCAGAGGGGTATTGCGGGAGGGCAATGAGCAGTTCTTC.

This chain links TRBV2 with TRBJ2-2; D might be TRBD1 (8 bases). Germline CDR1 and CDR2: SNHLY and FYNNEI. There are 18 residues in the CDR3. The V and J ends lost 2 bases and 4 bases respectively, with 20 bases between them. In DNA, the CDR3 is TGTGCCAGCAGTGAATGGACAGGGAGGGTTTTAAGCACCGGGGAGCTGTTTTTT. Protein product: CASSEWTGRVLSTGELFF.

The chain links TRBV12-5 to TRBJ1-1, with D perhaps TRBD1 (6 bases). Germline lookup yields CDR1 LGHNT and CDR2 FRNRAP. The CDR3 has 15 amino acids. V dropped 0 bases and J dropped 0 bases, with 8 bases sitting between them. CDR3 DNA: TGTGCTAGTGGTTTGGTACAGGGACTGAACACTGAAGCTTTCTTT. This encodes CASGLVQGLNTEAFF.

Here the CDR3 reads CASTKAGGTGELFF. The CDR3 DNA is TGTGCCAGCACCAAAGCAGGGGGCACCGGGGAGCTGTTTTTT. The chain has TRBV6-1 and TRBJ2-2; 7 bases fit TRBD1. V lost 7 bases to trimming and J lost 4 bases; unmatched junction nucleotides: 6. The CDR3 is made up of 14 amino acids. Germline loops: CDR1 MNHNS, CDR2 SASEGT.

DNA of the CDR3: TGCGCCAGCAGCTTGGTGGTGGGAGCTAGCACAGATACGCAGTATTTT. This codes for CASSLVVGASTDTQYF. The chain links TRBV5-1 to TRBJ2-3, with a tentative D call TRBD2 (5 bases). Trimming stripped 0 bases from V and 0 bases from J, with 11 bases between. The CDR3 spans 16 residues. Per the germline V gene, CDR1 is SGHRS and CDR2 is YFSETQ.

This clone showed up just a few times. The gene calls are TRBV5-4 and TRBJ1-1; perhaps TRBD1 as D (6 bases). Trimming cost V 4 bases and J 9 bases, with 22 bases left between them. Germline loops: CDR1 SGHNT, CDR2 YYREEE (reference sequence). The CDR3 is made up of 15 amino acids. Here the CDR3 reads CASSRKTGEVSQAFF. The CDR3 region has the DNA TGTGCCAGCAGCCGCAAGACAGGTGAGGTATCACAAGCTTTCTTT.

The chain recombines TRBV6-1 with TRBJ1-4; 10 bases are a match to TRBD1. The CDR3 covers 14 residues. V was clipped by 6 bases and J by 8 bases; unmatched bases: 6. The germline V gene has CDR1 MNHNS and CDR2 SASEGT. CDR3 bases: TGTGCCAGCAGGACCGGGACAGGGGACGAAAAACTGTTTTTT. It specifies CASRTGTGDEKLFF.

V gene TRBV7-2 combines with J gene TRBJ2-1; D remains ambiguous. Germline assignment: CDR1 SGHTA and CDR2 FQGNSA. V dropped 5 bases and J dropped 3 bases, with 8 bases sitting between them. CDR3 length: 13 residues. CDR3 region: CASSGTNYNEQFF. The CDR3 DNA reads as TGTGCCAGCAGCGGTACTAACTACAATGAGCAGTTCTTC.

This clone was recorded once. V gene TRBV5-6 combines with J gene TRBJ2-1; D may be TRBD2 (5 bases). The CDR3 consists of 17 residues. V lost 2 bases to trimming and J lost 4 bases, with 19 bases between them. CDR1 and CDR2 from the germline V gene are SGHDT and YYEEEE. The CDR3 DNA follows: TGTGCCAGCAGCTTTCGGGCGGGTGCTGGAGGTTACAATGAGCAGTTCTTC. This sequence encodes CASSFRAGAGGYNEQFF.

This clone is a singleton in its sample. The chain joins TRBV4-1 to TRBJ2-2; 7 bases line up with TRBD1. Looked up from germline, CDR1 is MGHRA and CDR2 is YSYEKL. The ends lost 1 base at V and 0 bases at J; junction bases unmatched: 5. The CDR3 length is 17 residues. Here the CDR3 reads CASSQVLQGANTGELFF. In nucleotides, the CDR3 is TGCGCCAGCAGCCAAGTCCTGCAGGGGGCGAACACCGGGGAGCTGTTTTTT.

The chain couples TRBV7-9 to TRBJ2-7; D possibly corresponds to TRBD2 (6 bases). Germline loops: CDR1 SEHNR, CDR2 FQNEAQ (reference sequence). Trimming took 1 base from V and 3 from J, leaving 13 bases between them. The CDR3 consists of 15 residues. CDR3 in amino acids: CASSLEAGRIYEQYF. CDR3 in DNA: TGTGCCAGCAGCTTAGAGGCAGGGAGGATCTACGAGCAGTACTTC.

V and J are TRBV2 and TRBJ2-2; 15 bases line up with TRBD2. V shed 6 bases and J 3 bases; nucleotides not matched to a gene: 2. Germline V gene sequence: CDR1 SNHLY, CDR2 FYNNEI. The CDR3 is made up of 16 amino acids. In DNA form, the CDR3 reads TGTGCCAGCAGCGGACTAGCGGGAGGGTACACCGGGGAGCTGTTTTTT. It specifies CASSGLAGGYTGELFF.

The CDR3 DNA reads as TGTGCCATCAGTCTACTAGCGGGCGAAGTGTACTTC. Translating it yields CAISLLAGEVYF. The chain couples TRBV10-3 to TRBJ2-7, with 9 bases fitting TRBD2. V trimming: 5 bases; J trimming: 12 bases; junction bases outside the gene matches: 8. Per germline, CDR1 ENHRY and CDR2 SYGVKD. The CDR3 extends over 12 amino acids.

The rearrangement joins TRBV18 to TRBJ2-7; D might be TRBD2 (6 bases). The CDR3 has 14 amino acids. V was trimmed by 9 bases and J by 1 base, leaving 16 bases between them. CDR1 and CDR2 from the germline V gene are KGHSH and LQKENI. In DNA, the CDR3 is TGTGCCAGGTCTTTACGGGGAGGTTCCTACGAGCAGTACTTC. Translated, it gives CARSLRGGSYEQYF.

This chain uses TRBV6-5 with TRBJ2-1, with TRBD1 identical over 7 bases. The V gene end was trimmed by 6 bases and the J gene end by 4 bases; junction bases not matched to a gene: 9. CDR1 is MNHEY and CDR2 is SVGAGI in the germline V gene. The CDR3 has 15 amino acids. As DNA, the CDR3 is TGTGCCAGCAGCACCGACAGGGCCCGGTACAATGAGCAGTTCTTC. This codes for CASSTDRARYNEQFF.

The chain links TRBV28 to TRBJ1-5; maybe TRBD1 (6 bases). Germline CDR1 is MDHEN and CDR2 is SYDVKM. CDR3 length equals 14 residues. V was pared by 2 bases and J by 3 bases, with 8 bases between. The CDR3 nucleotides are TGTGCCAGCAGTTTAGGGGGCTACAATCAGCCCCAGCATTTT. It translates to CASSLGGYNQPQHF.